This T cell receptor (beta chain) comes out of a study of PD-1 blockade in classical Hodgkin lymphoma. Some clones are missing from TCRdb's copy, which holds only in-frame ones; the method was immunoSEQ multiplex PCR. The table includes 47,000 or so clones, approximately 73% detected once. Every one of the patients relapsed after autologous stem cell transplantation (brentuximab vedotin exposure was variable). The CDR3 has 15 amino acids. V shed 3 bases and J 5 bases; nucleotides not matched to a gene: 9. Looked up from germline, CDR1 is SGDLS and CDR2 is YYNGEE. This chain uses TRBV9 with TRBJ1-2; 8 nucleotides agree with TRBD1. The receptor was isolated from a human donor with classical Hodgkin lymphoma. This specimen consisted of peripheral blood mononuclear cells (PBMCs), obtained at baseline. The CDR3 is CASSAGQGPIYGYTF. The CDR3 nucleotides read TGTGCCAGCAGCGCCGGACAGGGACCAATATATGGCTACACCTTC.